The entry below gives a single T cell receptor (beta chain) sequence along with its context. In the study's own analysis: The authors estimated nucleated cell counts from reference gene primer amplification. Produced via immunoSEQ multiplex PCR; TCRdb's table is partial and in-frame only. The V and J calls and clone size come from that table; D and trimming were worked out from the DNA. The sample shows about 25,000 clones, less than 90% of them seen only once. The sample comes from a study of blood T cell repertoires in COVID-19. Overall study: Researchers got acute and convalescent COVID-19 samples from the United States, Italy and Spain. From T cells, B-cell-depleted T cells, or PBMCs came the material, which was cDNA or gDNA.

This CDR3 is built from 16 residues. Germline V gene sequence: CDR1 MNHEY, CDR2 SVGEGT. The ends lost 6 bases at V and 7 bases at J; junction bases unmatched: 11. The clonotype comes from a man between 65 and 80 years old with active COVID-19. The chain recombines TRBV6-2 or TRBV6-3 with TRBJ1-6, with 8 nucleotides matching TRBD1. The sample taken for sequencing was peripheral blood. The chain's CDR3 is CASSLPATGVNSPLHF. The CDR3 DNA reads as TGTGCCAGCAGCCTTCCCGCGACAGGGGTGAATTCACCCCTCCACTTT.